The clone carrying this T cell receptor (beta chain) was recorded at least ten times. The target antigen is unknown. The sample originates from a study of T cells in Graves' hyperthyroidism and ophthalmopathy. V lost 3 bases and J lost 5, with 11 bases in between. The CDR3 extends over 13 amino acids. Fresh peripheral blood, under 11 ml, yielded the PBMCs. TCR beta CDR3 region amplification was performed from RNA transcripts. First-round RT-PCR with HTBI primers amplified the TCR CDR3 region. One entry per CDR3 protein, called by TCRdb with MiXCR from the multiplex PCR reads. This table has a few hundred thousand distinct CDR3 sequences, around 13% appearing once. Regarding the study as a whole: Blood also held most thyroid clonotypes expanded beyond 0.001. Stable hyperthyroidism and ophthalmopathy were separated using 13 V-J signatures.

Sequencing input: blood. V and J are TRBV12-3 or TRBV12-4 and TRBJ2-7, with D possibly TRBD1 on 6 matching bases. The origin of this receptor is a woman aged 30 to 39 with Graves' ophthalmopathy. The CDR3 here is CASSFSGAHEQYF. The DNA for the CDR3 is TGTGCCAGCAGTTTTTCAGGGGCCCACGAGCAGTACTTC.